This TCR beta chain was documented in a study of neurological immune-mediated disorders. The output of every sequencing run, over 180 million TCR-beta sequences, came from 15-18 subjects. Via MiXCR, TCRdb re-called the 5' RACE reads, giving one row per CDR3 protein. This sample has 20,000 to 25,000 distinct CDR3 sequences, with approximately 13% found just once. CDR1 and CDR2 (germline): KGHSH, LQKENI. The CDR3 is 15 residues long. V was pared by 0 bases and J by 6 bases, with 6 bases of the junction left unmatched. Ten or more counts support this clonotype. The sample was PBMCs. The chain recombines TRBV18 with TRBJ2-7, with 9 bases that match TRBD1. This clonotype was obtained from a woman aged 60-70 years with HTLV-1-associated myelopathy (HAM/TSP). CDR3 in amino acids: CASSPPSQGAGEQYF. CDR3 in DNA: TGTGCCAGCTCACCACCGTCACAGGGGGCTGGCGAGCAGTACTTC.